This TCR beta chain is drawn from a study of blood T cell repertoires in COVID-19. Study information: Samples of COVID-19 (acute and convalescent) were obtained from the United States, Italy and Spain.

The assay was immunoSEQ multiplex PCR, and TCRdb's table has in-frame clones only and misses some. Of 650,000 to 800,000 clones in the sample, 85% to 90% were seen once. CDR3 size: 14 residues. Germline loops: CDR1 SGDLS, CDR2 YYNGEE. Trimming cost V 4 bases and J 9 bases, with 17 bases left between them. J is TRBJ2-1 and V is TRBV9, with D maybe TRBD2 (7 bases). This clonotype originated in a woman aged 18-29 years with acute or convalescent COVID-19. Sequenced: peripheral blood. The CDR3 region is CASSHGGRIGEQFF. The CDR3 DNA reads TGTGCCAGCAGCCACGGGGGGCGAATCGGTGAGCAGTTCTTC.